This T cell receptor beta chain was identified during a study of cytomegalovirus exposure and HLA in healthy donors. Across the study: A data release that came early held some 79 million unique TCRs from HLA-typed donors.

General study results and limits: V- and J-gene trimming in TCR beta was tied to a missense DCLRE1C variant by an analysis performed later. The authors enumerated 180 or so TCR beta chains as linked to cytomegalovirus.

The donors were healthy bone marrow donors. The V and J ends lost 3 bases and 5 bases respectively, with 26 bases between them. The CDR3 runs to 19 residues. CDR1 and CDR2 from the germline V gene are LNHDA and SQIVND (reference sequence). Notes on this clone: Its antigen is not identified.

The PCR contained 60 Vbeta and 13 Jbeta primers. Data came from immunoSEQ multiplex PCR; TCRdb stores just in-frame clones and leaves some out. The sample holds some 140,000 clones, more than 75% seen once. The chain couples TRBV19 to TRBJ1-5; the D gene is possibly TRBD1 (6 bases). The clonotype originates from a man younger than 40 in good health and CMV-seropositive. The sequenced material came from PBMCs. The CDR3 region is CASSIWGKTGLDPYQPQHF. In nucleotides, the CDR3 is TGTGCCAGTAGTATTTGGGGAAAGACAGGTTTGGACCCCTATCAGCCCCAGCATTTT.